A single sample gave rise to the 32 T cell receptor beta chains below, sequenced in a study of beta chain features in type 1 diabetes. The isolated RNA, all of it, was reverse transcribed, so expressed TCRB transcripts were what got sequenced. Sequenced by immunoSEQ multiplex PCR; TCRdb stores in-frame clones only, minus some. The repertoire holds roughly 140,000 clones, with less than 8.5% as singletons. Sequenced sample: central memory CD4+ T cells from blood. Source of these receptors: a woman aged 25-40 years in good health.

The chain combines TRBV5-1 with TRBJ2-3; 8 positions agree with TRBD1. There are 15 residues in the CDR3. The J segment lost 7 bases and the V segment lost 4 bases, leaving 11 bases of the junction unmatched. Per germline, CDR1 SGHRS and CDR2 YFSETQ. The CDR3 region has the DNA TGCGCCAGCAGCCGGAACCGGGACAGGATGAATACGCAGTATTTT. This encodes CASSRNRDRMNTQYF. Full variable domain (outside the CDR3, taken from reference TRBV5-1 and TRBJ2-3): KAGVTQTPRYLIKTRGQQVTLSCSPISGHRSVSWYQQTPGQGLQFLFEYFSETQRNKGNFPGRFSGRQFSNSRSEMNVSTLELGDSALYLCASSRNRDRMNTQYFGPGTRLTVL.

This clone was recorded at least ten times. The chain is built from TRBV19 and TRBJ1-1; tentatively, D is TRBD1 (5 bases). Germline CDR1 reads LNHDA; CDR2 reads SQIVND (reference sequence). V shed 5 bases and J shed 9 bases, with 16 bases lying between them. The CDR3 has 13 amino acids. CDR3 coding DNA: TGTGCCAGTAGTCACCCAGGGCGCCTCCAAGCTTTCTTT. Translated, it gives CASSHPGRLQAFF.

The chain links TRBV5-5 to TRBJ2-3, with D tentatively TRBD1 or TRBD2 (5 bases each). The V and J ends lost 4 bases and 2 bases respectively, with 17 bases between them. CDR3 size: 16 residues. Germline V gene sequence: CDR1 SGHKS, CDR2 YYEKEE (reference sequence). The CDR3 DNA follows: TGTGCCAGCAGCCTGGGGGTGCAGGGTCCCACAGATACGCAGTATTTT. It translates to CASSLGVQGPTDTQYF.

This clone was detected ten times or more. The genes are TRBV5-6 and TRBJ1-1; D might be TRBD1 (6 bases). CDR3 length equals 16 residues. The V and J ends lost 0 bases and 1 base respectively, with 13 bases between them. Germline V gene lookup returns CDR1 SGHDT and CDR2 YYEEEE. The CDR3 protein is CASSLGPRQENTEAFF. The DNA for the CDR3 is TGTGCCAGCAGCTTGGGCCCTAGACAGGAGAACACTGAAGCTTTCTTT. The whole variable domain, filled in from reference TRBV5-6 and TRBJ1-1, reads DAGVTQSPTHLIKTRGQQVTLRCSPKSGHDTVSWYQQALGQGPQFIFQYYEEEERQRGNFPDRFSGHQFPNYSSELNVNALLLGDSALYLCASSLGPRQENTEAFFGQGTRLTVV.

This clone was seen a few times. The chain links TRBV9 to TRBJ2-7; 8 bases line up with TRBD2. CDR1 is SGDLS, CDR2 YYNGEE, per germline. This CDR3 contains 14 residues. Trimming at V came to 3 bases and at J to 5 bases, leaving 7 bases not matched to a gene. This chain's CDR3 is CASSGSVAGNEQYF. CDR3 DNA sequence: TGTGCCAGCAGCGGTTCGGTAGCGGGGAACGAGCAGTACTTC.

The chain has TRBV19 and TRBJ2-2, with 14 bases matching TRBD2. The germline V gene encodes CDR1 LNHDA and CDR2 SQIVND (reference sequence). V was pared by 4 bases and J by 5 bases, with 3 bases of the junction left unmatched. This CDR3 has 16 amino acids. CDR3 DNA: TGTGCCAGTAGTAGAAGACTAGCGGGGGGGACCGGGGAGCTGTTTTTT. Encoded protein: CASSRRLAGGTGELFF.

The chain recombines TRBV2 with TRBJ1-5, with 7 bases lining up with TRBD1. The length of the CDR3 is 14 residues. V lost 5 bases and J lost 7; bases outside the gene matches: 8. Germline CDR1 is SNHLY and CDR2 is FYNNEI. The CDR3 region is CASSLQGTGQPQHF. The CDR3 bases are TGTGCCAGCAGTTTACAGGGGACGGGGCAGCCCCAGCATTTT.

The gene calls are TRBV12-5 and TRBJ2-1, with no clear D. CDR3 length: 14 residues. Germline V gives CDR1 LGHNT, CDR2 FRNRAP. V dropped 7 bases and J dropped 6 bases, with 16 bases sitting between them. CDR3 bases: TGTGCTAGTGCCCAATTCGACTCTTCCAATGAGCAGTTCTTC. Translating gives CASAQFDSSNEQFF.

The chain couples TRBV7-9 to TRBJ2-1; 10 bases agree with TRBD2. CDR3 length: 16 residues. CDR1 SEHNR and CDR2 FQNEAQ come from the germline V gene (reference sequence). V was pared by 3 bases and J by 1 base, with 3 bases of the junction left unmatched. CDR3 DNA sequence: TGTGCCAGCAGCTTTTATAGCGGGGGGTCCTACAATGAGCAGTTCTTC. Its protein is CASSFYSGGSYNEQFF.

A few counts support this clone. This sequence joins TRBV18 and TRBJ2-1, with TRBD1 matching over 7 bases. Germline CDR1 KGHSH, CDR2 LQKENI. The CDR3 runs 16 residues. V gave up 6 bases and J gave up 3 bases; unmatched junction bases: 11. The CDR3: CASSQKDRAGYNEQFF. CDR3 nucleotides: TGTGCCAGCTCCCAGAAAGACAGGGCCGGCTACAATGAGCAGTTCTTC.

This clone was picked up a small number of times. The chain couples TRBV15 to TRBJ1-5, with D perhaps matching TRBD1 (5 bases). In germline, CDR1 is LNHNV, CDR2 YYDKDF (reference sequence). V was shortened by 0 bases and J by 5 bases, with 11 bases between the two germline ends. The CDR3 consists of 15 residues. CDR3 nucleotides: TGTGCCACCAGCAGAGATCAGGGCACACATCAGCCCCAGCATTTT. Its protein product is CATSRDQGTHQPQHF. Full variable domain (remainder filled in from reference TRBV15 and TRBJ1-5): DAMVIQNPRYQVTQFGKPVTLSCSQTLNHNVMYWYQQKSSQAPKLLFHYYDKDFNNEADTPDNFQSRRPNTSFCFLDIRSPGLGDTAMYLCATSRDQGTHQPQHFGDGTRLSIL.

This clone was seen a few times. This chain links TRBV6-1 with TRBJ1-2, with TRBD1 matching 7 bases. The germline V gene encodes CDR1 MNHNS and CDR2 SASEGT. This CDR3 region has 13 residues. V lost 6 bases to trimming and J lost 1 base; unmatched junction nucleotides: 2. The CDR3 loop reads CASRRDSNYGYTF. The DNA for the CDR3 is TGTGCCAGCAGGAGGGACAGTAACTATGGCTACACCTTC.

This clone showed up just a few times. The CDR3 DNA follows: TGTGCCAGCAGCTTCGACGGGAGGGCCTGGACAGATACGCAGTATTTT. It encodes CASSFDGRAWTDTQYF. The rearrangement links TRBV11-2 to TRBJ2-3; 8 bases align to TRBD2. This CDR3 is 16 amino acids long. CDR1 is SGHAT and CDR2 is FQNNGV in the germline V gene. V dropped 3 bases and J dropped 3; count of bases not matched to a gene: 8.

This clone was detected a few times. Other DNA sequences in the same sample also yield this CDR3. This rearrangement joins TRBV4-3 to TRBJ2-7; 9 nucleotides agree with TRBD1. Per the germline V gene, CDR1 is LGHNA and CDR2 is YSLEER. The CDR3 covers 17 residues. V lost 0 bases to trimming and J lost 3 bases; unmatched junction nucleotides: 9. The CDR3 nucleotides read TGCGCCAGCAGCCAAGATCCGACGGGACAGGGAGGCTACGAGCAGTACTTC. It translates to CASSQDPTGQGGYEQYF.

The chain carries TRBV4-2 and TRBJ1-5; the D is unclear. The ends were cut back, 0 bases at V and 7 bases at J, with 13 bases in the middle. This CDR3 has 15 residues. The germline V gene encodes CDR1 LGHNA and CDR2 YNFKEQ. The CDR3 region has the DNA TGTGCCAGCAGCCAAGATCGAGGGAACTTCCAGCCCCAGCATTTT. This codes for CASSQDRGNFQPQHF.

The J gene is TRBJ1-3, the V gene TRBV7-9, with unresolved D. The germline V gene encodes CDR1 SEHNR and CDR2 FQNEAQ (reference sequence). The germline V and J ends were trimmed by 5 bases and 0 bases, with 11 bases remaining between them. There are 15 residues in the CDR3. The CDR3 region is CASSLGLSSGNTIYF. The CDR3 DNA reads as TGTGCCAGCAGCCTTGGACTGAGCTCTGGAAACACCATATATTTT.

There are a few counts of this clone. The chain joins TRBV10-3 to TRBJ2-7, with 8 bases that match TRBD1. The V gene end was trimmed by 5 bases and the J gene end by 2 bases; junction bases not matched to a gene: 5. The CDR3 sequence is 14 residues long. Germline V gene lookup returns CDR1 ENHRY and CDR2 SYGVKD. As DNA, the CDR3 is TGTGCCATCAGTTCGGGACAGGAAGCCTACGAGCAGTACTTC. Amino acid sequence: CAISSGQEAYEQYF.

This clone was seen a few times. The V gene is TRBV5-1, the J gene TRBJ1-1, with D maybe TRBD1 (6 bases). V was cut by 2 bases and J by 3 bases, with 17 bases left in between. Germline V gene data show CDR1 as SGHRS and CDR2 as YFSETQ. The CDR3 is 16 amino acids. CDR3 in DNA: TGCGCCAGCAGCTTAATACAGGGAATGGGGGACACTGAAGCTTTCTTT. This codes for CASSLIQGMGDTEAFF.

This clone has a handful of counts. The V call is TRBV9, the J call TRBJ2-5, with D possibly being TRBD2 (6 bases). Germline V gene sequence: CDR1 SGDLS, CDR2 YYNGEE. V lost 4 bases, J lost 4 bases, and 20 bases lay in between. This CDR3 contains 16 residues. The CDR3 loop is CASSRDRGGNGETQYF. The CDR3 region has the DNA TGTGCCAGCAGCCGAGACCGTGGGGGGAATGGAGAGACCCAGTACTTC.

The table lists this clone with many counts. The rearrangement joins TRBV6-5 to TRBJ2-5; tentative D call: TRBD1 (6 bases). The CDR3 contains 15 residues. The V and J ends lost 0 bases and 5 bases respectively, with 13 bases between them. CDR1 MNHEY and CDR2 SVGAGI come from the germline V gene. This chain's CDR3 is CASSYSGRGVETQYF. The CDR3 DNA sequence: TGTGCCAGCAGTTACTCCGGCAGGGGTGTGGAGACCCAGTACTTC.

This clone has only a few counts. This sequence joins TRBV7-2 and TRBJ2-4; 10 nucleotides agree with TRBD1. The CDR3 consists of 15 residues. Germline CDR1 SGHTA, CDR2 FQGNSA. Trimming at V came to 4 bases and at J to 5 bases, leaving 5 bases not matched to a gene. The CDR3 reads CASSSSGTGENIQYF. CDR3 in DNA: TGTGCCAGCAGCTCCTCCGGGACAGGGGAAAACATTCAGTACTTC.

This clone was observed a few times. This chain links TRBV28 with TRBJ1-5, with D possibly TRBD1 on 5 matching bases. The CDR3 has 15 amino acids. Germline V lookup: CDR1 MDHEN, CDR2 SYDVKM. Trimming removed 4 bases at V and 3 bases at J, with 13 bases between. The CDR3 reads CASSSDGGNNQPQHF. The CDR3 region has the DNA TGTGCCAGCAGTTCCGACGGGGGAAACAATCAGCCCCAGCATTTT.

In its sample, this clone was seen a few times. The chain carries TRBV7-2 and TRBJ2-1, with a tentative D call TRBD2 (5 bases). The germline V and J ends were trimmed by 5 bases and 0 bases, with 11 bases remaining between them. Germline CDR1 is SGHTA and CDR2 is FQGNSA. The CDR3 runs 15 residues. CDR3 sequence: CASSPRAYSYNEQFF. CDR3 DNA sequence: TGTGCCAGCAGCCCGCGGGCTTACTCCTACAATGAGCAGTTCTTC.

The DNA for the CDR3 is TGTGCCAGCAGCCAGGGACTGGAGACCTACAATGAGCAGTTCTTC. Translated, it gives CASSQGLETYNEQFF. V is TRBV5-6 and J is TRBJ2-1, with a weak D call TRBD2 (6 bases). This CDR3 region has 15 residues. The germline V gene has CDR1 SGHDT and CDR2 YYEEEE. Trimming removed 4 bases from V and 2 bases from J, with 13 bases in between.

The chain joins TRBV5-1 to TRBJ1-5; 9 bases align to TRBD1. The CDR3 is 14 amino acids. Losses at the gene ends were 4 bases for V and 4 bases for J; bases not matched to a gene: 3. The germline gives CDR1 SGHRS, CDR2 YFSETQ. The CDR3, as DNA: TGCGCCAGCAGCCAAGGGACAGGGAATCAGCCCCAGCATTTT. Its translation: CASSQGTGNQPQHF.

The chain couples TRBV19 to TRBJ2-2, with a weak D call TRBD2 (6 bases). The germline gives CDR1 LNHDA, CDR2 SQIVND (reference sequence). Between the trimmed V and J ends, which lost 0 bases and 6 bases, there was a span of 17 bases. This CDR3 region has 17 residues. The CDR3 bases are TGTGCCAGTAGTATAGATCGGGGCGGGATTGATCCCGGGGAGCTGTTTTTT. It yields the protein CASSIDRGGIDPGELFF.

The sample holds a few counts of this clone. The chain combines TRBV7-9 with TRBJ1-2; TRBD1 aligns across 10 bases. The CDR3 is made up of 14 amino acids. The V gene's germline CDR1 is SEHNR and CDR2 FQNEAQ (reference sequence). The V and J ends lost 5 bases and 4 bases, in that order; junction bases with no gene match: 4. CDR3 residues: CASSQDRGLYGYTF. CDR3 DNA: TGTGCCAGCAGCCAAGACAGGGGGCTCTATGGCTACACCTTC. Full variable domain (missing parts from reference TRBV7-9 and TRBJ1-2): DTGVSQNPRHKITKRGQNVTFRCDPISEHNRLYWYRQTLGQGPEFLTYFQNEAQLEKSRLLSDRFSAERPKGSFSTLEIQRTEQGDSAMYLCASSQDRGLYGYTFGSGTRLTVV.

In its sample, this clone was seen a few times. The chain employs TRBV6-5 and TRBJ2-4; 10 bases fit TRBD1. CDR1 is MNHEY, CDR2 SVGAGI, per germline. V lost 2 bases to trimming and J lost 8 bases; unmatched junction nucleotides: 6. This CDR3 is 15 amino acids long. CDR3 coding DNA: TGTGCCAGCAGTTACGCACCGGGACAGGGGTACATTCAGTACTTC. It encodes CASSYAPGQGYIQYF.

This clone showed up just a few times. The rearrangement links TRBV7-9 to TRBJ2-5; TRBD2 might be the D (6 bases). The J call may be incorrect, as the DNA end agrees better with TRBJ2-7. The CDR3 covers 14 residues. The germline V gene encodes CDR1 SEHNR and CDR2 FQNEAQ (reference sequence). The CDR3 DNA follows: TGTGCCAGCAGCTTAGTCGGGGGTTACAACGAGCAGTACTTC. Translation gives CASSLVGGYNEQYF.

This chain links TRBV18 with TRBJ1-3, with D possibly TRBD1 on 5 matching bases. Germline loops: CDR1 KGHSH, CDR2 LQKENI. This CDR3 comprises 15 residues. Deletions cut 5 bases from V and 0 bases from J, with 11 bases between. The CDR3 is CASSKGQSSGNTIYF. CDR3 DNA: TGTGCCAGCTCAAAGGGGCAGAGCTCTGGAAACACCATATATTTT.

The gene calls are TRBV18 and TRBJ1-4; 7 nucleotides match TRBD1. Trimming cost V 4 bases and J 7 bases; bases outside gene matches: 12. Germline V CDR1 and CDR2: KGHSH, LQKENI. The CDR3 runs 16 residues. In DNA, the CDR3 is TGTGCCAGCTCACAAGGACAGGCGATCTTGGGTGAAAAACTGTTTTTT. Its protein product is CASSQGQAILGEKLFF.

The CDR3 loop is CASSSLAGGAYEQYF. The CDR3 DNA is TGTGCCAGCAGTTCGTTAGCGGGAGGTGCCTACGAGCAGTACTTC. The chain carries TRBV28 and TRBJ2-7; TRBD2 matches at 10 bases. Germline CDR1 and CDR2: MDHEN and SYDVKM. This CDR3 region has 15 residues. V lost 4 bases to trimming and J lost 2 bases; unmatched junction nucleotides: 5.